The source of this T cell receptor beta chain is a study of regulatory T cells in long-lasting Graves disease. Study-level background: New Graves' disease cases had less than 3 months of antithyroid drugs. Study observations and caveats: Among samples with persistent disease, TRBV28, TRBJ1-2 and TRBJ2-5 were favored.

Noted time point: newly diagnosed GD, antithyroid drugs for less than 3 months. Following extraction of RNA from PBMCs, that RNA was used to make the TCR library. V was shortened by 0 bases and J by 4 bases, with 13 bases between the two germline ends. The CDR3 is made up of 14 amino acids. Germline lookup yields CDR1 GTSNPN and CDR2 SVGIG (reference sequence). Library construction for TCR beta used iRepertoire HTBI primers and Arm-PCR of CDR3 regions. Per the study methods: Across the samples, identification revealed 55 to 75 TRBV and 13 to 15 TRBJ segments. TCRdb reanalysed the multiplex PCR reads using MiXCR and keeps one entry per CDR3 protein. TCRdb, rather than the study authors, made the V and J calls. The data contain approximately 540,000 distinct CDR3 sequences, around 11% of them singletons. This clonotype was seen many times. Its target is not known. In addition, the sample was reused for a study of T cells in Graves' hyperthyroidism and ophthalmopathy.

The sequencing used peripheral blood mononuclear cells (PBMCs), collected at new diagnosis, from a patient treated with antithyroid drugs. The chain recombines TRBV30 with TRBJ2-7; tentative D call: TRBD2 (6 bases). This receptor was taken from a woman under 40 with Graves disease. DNA of the CDR3: TGTGCCTGGAGTGTAGGGTCGGGAGCATACGAGCAGTACTTC. Translating it yields CAWSVGSGAYEQYF.